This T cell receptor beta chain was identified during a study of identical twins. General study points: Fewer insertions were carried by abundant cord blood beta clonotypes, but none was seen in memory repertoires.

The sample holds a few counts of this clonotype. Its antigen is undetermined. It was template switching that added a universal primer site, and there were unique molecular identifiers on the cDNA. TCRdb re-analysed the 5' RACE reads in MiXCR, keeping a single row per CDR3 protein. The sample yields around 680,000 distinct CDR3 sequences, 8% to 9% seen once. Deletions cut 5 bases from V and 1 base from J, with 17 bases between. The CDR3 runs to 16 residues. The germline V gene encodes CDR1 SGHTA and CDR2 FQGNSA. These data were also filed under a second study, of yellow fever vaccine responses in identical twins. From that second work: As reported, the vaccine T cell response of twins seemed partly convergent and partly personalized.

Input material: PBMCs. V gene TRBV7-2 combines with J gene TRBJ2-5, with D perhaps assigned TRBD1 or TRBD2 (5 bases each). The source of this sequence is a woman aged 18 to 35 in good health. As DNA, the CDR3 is TGTGCCAGCAGCCCAATGGGGCGGGCCCCCCAAGAGACCCAGTACTTC. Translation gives CASSPMGRAPQETQYF. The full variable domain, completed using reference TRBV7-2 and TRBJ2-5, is GAGVSQSPSNKVTEKGKDVELRCDPISGHTALYWYRQSLGQGLEFLIYFQGNSAPDKSGLPSDRFSAERTGGSVSTLTIQRTQQEDSAVYLCASSPMGRAPQETQYFGPGTRLLVL.